These 30 T cell receptor beta chains share one sample of origin, sequenced in a study of CD8 T cells in Susac syndrome (dated by TCRdb to the late 2010s). Library prep was done by the immunoSEQ multiplex PCR assay. RNA was extracted using the RNeasy kit, and roughly 0.5 to 1 microgram was reverse transcribed with random hexamers. In-frame beta chains were kept once TCRdb had trimmed the public reads at Q25 with fastp and called clones with MiXCR. Duplicate CDR3 protein sequences are folded into a single record with the most common DNA and genes. This sample gives almost 450,000 distinct CDR3 sequences in total; approximately 85% of them show up just once. The ten largest clones add up to about 0.12% of the sample. Material for sequencing was CD8+ T cells from PBMCs. These receptor sequences come from a human donor with multiple sclerosis.

V is TRBV5-1 and J is TRBJ1-1; tentatively, D is TRBD1 (6 bases). The germline V gene has CDR1 SGHRS and CDR2 YFSETQ. Deletions cut 0 bases from V and 5 bases from J, with 14 bases between. The CDR3 extends over 15 amino acids. CDR3 nucleotide sequence: TGCGCCAGCAGCTTGGGGAGGGGGGCAAGGACTGAAGCTTTCTTT. It codes for CASSLGRGARTEAFF.

This clonotype has only one observation. The CDR3 coding sequence is TGTGCCAGCAGTTACGCGACAGGGGATCCCGGGGAGCTGTTTTTT. Its protein is CASSYATGDPGELFF. The chain recombines TRBV6-5 with TRBJ2-2, with 8 bases identical to TRBD1. CDR1 MNHEY and CDR2 SVGAGI come from the germline V gene. The V gene end was trimmed by 2 bases and the J gene end by 6 bases; junction bases not matched to a gene: 5. The CDR3 contains 15 residues.

V usage is TRBV30 and J usage is TRBJ2-1, with 7 bases lining up with TRBD2. The length of the CDR3 is 12 residues. Germline-derived CDR1 and CDR2 are GTSNPN and SVGIG (reference sequence). The V gene end was trimmed by 2 bases and the J gene end by 9 bases; junction bases not matched to a gene: 4. The CDR3: CAWSRLAIEQFF. In DNA, the CDR3 is TGTGCCTGGAGTCGACTAGCAATTGAGCAGTTCTTC.

The chain combines TRBV6-6 with TRBJ1-1; D is uncertain. Trimming shortened V by 2 bases and J by 5 bases, and 12 bases separated the two germline ends. Germline V CDR1 and CDR2: MNHNY, SVGAGI (reference sequence). This CDR3 is built from 14 residues. The CDR3 DNA sequence: TGTGCCAGCAGTTACACGGGGTGGGCTACTGAAGCTTTCTTT. Its protein product is CASSYTGWATEAFF.

This rearrangement joins TRBV19 to TRBJ2-7; D gene uncertain. With 1 base removed from V and 2 bases from J, the gap between germline ends came to 6 bases. The CDR3 consists of 13 residues. Germline V gene sequence: CDR1 LNHDA, CDR2 SQIVND (reference sequence). Here the CDR3 reads CASSIAEAYEQYF. In DNA form, the CDR3 reads TGTGCCAGTAGTATAGCAGAGGCCTACGAGCAGTACTTC.

The table lists this clonotype with a count of one. This chain links TRBV5-4 with TRBJ1-1; D possibly corresponds to TRBD1 (5 bases). The CDR3 has 15 amino acids. V shed 5 bases and J shed 1 base, with 15 bases lying between them. The germline gives CDR1 SGHNT, CDR2 YYREEE (reference sequence). CDR3 coding DNA: TGTGCCAGCAGATCGACGACCGGGGGGAACACTGAAGCTTTCTTT. Its translation is CASRSTTGGNTEAFF.

The V gene is TRBV7-4, the J gene TRBJ1-4; 7 bases match TRBD1. The germline V gene encodes CDR1 SGHVT and CDR2 SQSDAQ. The CDR3 contains 17 residues. With 6 bases clipped from V and 8 bases from J, the junction kept 18 bases outside the gene matches. CDR3 sequence reads: CASRTMGQMGTEEKLFF. The CDR3 DNA is TGTGCCAGCAGAACTATGGGACAGATGGGGACAGAAGAAAAACTGTTTTTT.

V and J are TRBV5-1 and TRBJ2-3; D possibly matches TRBD1 or TRBD2 (5 bases each). Germline lookup yields CDR1 SGHRS and CDR2 YFSETQ. V lost 4 bases and J 0 bases, leaving 18 bases between the germline ends. The CDR3 contains 17 residues. The CDR3 DNA reads TGCGCCAGCAGCCTGAGCCCTTTGGGACGGAGCACAGATACGCAGTATTTT. Translating gives CASSLSPLGRSTDTQYF.

The chain has TRBV4-1 and TRBJ1-5; 8 nucleotides line up with TRBD1. V trimming: 5 bases; J trimming: 4 bases; junction bases outside the gene matches: 7. CDR3 size: 15 residues. CDR1 and CDR2 from the germline V gene are MGHRA and YSYEKL. CDR3 amino acids: CASSKVDRGNQPQHF. CDR3 in DNA: TGCGCCAGCAGCAAAGTCGACAGGGGAAATCAGCCCCAGCATTTT.

The CDR3 sequence is CASSPGHRLGNTIYF. The CDR3 DNA sequence: TGTGCCAGCTCACCCGGACATCGGCTTGGAAACACCATATATTTT. The gene calls are TRBV18 and TRBJ1-3; tentative D call: TRBD1 (5 bases). The CDR3 has 15 amino acids. Germline V gene sequence: CDR1 KGHSH, CDR2 LQKENI. V lost 3 bases and J 3 bases, leaving 12 bases between the germline ends.

The chain links TRBV28 to TRBJ2-5; 7 nucleotides align to TRBD1. This CDR3 comprises 14 residues. Losses at the gene ends were 6 bases for V and 5 bases for J; bases not matched to a gene: 9. The V gene's germline CDR1 is MDHEN and CDR2 SYDVKM. CDR3 region: CASRTMGQRETQYF. The CDR3 DNA sequence: TGTGCCAGCAGGACCATGGGACAGAGGGAGACCCAGTACTTC.

This chain joins TRBV27 and TRBJ1-5; D is unresolved. The V end lost 4 bases, the J end lost 3 bases, and 7 bases lay between the germline ends. Germline V gene sequence: CDR1 MNHEY, CDR2 SMNVEV (reference sequence). The CDR3 extends over 13 amino acids. CDR3 residues: CASSYNANQPQHF. In nucleotides, the CDR3 is TGTGCCAGCAGTTACAACGCCAATCAGCCCCAGCATTTT.

The chain combines TRBV14 with TRBJ2-1; TRBD1 agrees at 7 bases. CDR3 length equals 13 residues. Germline lookup yields CDR1 SGHDN and CDR2 FVKESK. Germline trimming cut 6 bases from V and 10 bases from J; bases unmatched to any gene: 9. CDR3 amino acids: CASRNRGREEQFF. In DNA, the CDR3 is TGTGCCAGCAGGAACAGGGGACGCGAGGAGCAGTTCTTC.

The chain links TRBV28 to TRBJ2-5, with D possibly being TRBD2 (5 bases). Germline V gene data show CDR1 as MDHEN and CDR2 as SYDVKM. Trimming stripped 5 bases from V and 2 bases from J, with 9 bases between. The CDR3 has 13 residues. DNA of the CDR3: TGTGCCAGCAGTCGCCGGGATCAAGAGACCCAGTACTTC. This codes for CASSRRDQETQYF. Using reference TRBV28 and TRBJ2-5 for the parts outside the CDR3, the full variable domain is DVKVTQSSRYLVKRTGEKVFLECVQDMDHENMFWYRQDPGLGLRLIYFSYDVKMKEKGDIPEGYSVSREKKERFSLILESASTNQTSMYLCASSRRDQETQYFGPGTRLLVL.

The rearrangement uses TRBV27 and TRBJ2-5; the D gene is possibly TRBD1 (5 bases). Trimming shortened V by 4 bases and J by 1 base, and 10 bases separated the two germline ends. Germline V gene lookup returns CDR1 MNHEY and CDR2 SMNVEV (reference sequence). The CDR3 loop spans 14 amino acids. In DNA form, the CDR3 reads TGTGCCAGCAGTTACTTAGGGGCCCAAGAGACCCAGTACTTC. It encodes CASSYLGAQETQYF.

Only one count was recorded for this clonotype. J is TRBJ1-5 and V is TRBV10-3, with D maybe TRBD1 (6 bases). CDR1 and CDR2 (germline): ENHRY, SYGVKD. Trimming removed 0 bases at V and 6 bases at J, with 12 bases between. The CDR3 extends over 15 amino acids. The CDR3 reads CAISESGDITQPQHF. In DNA form, the CDR3 reads TGTGCCATCAGTGAGTCGGGGGACATAACTCAGCCCCAGCATTTT.

The CDR3 sequence is CASSLFREITDTQYF. The CDR3 bases are TGTGCCAGCAGCCTCTTCAGGGAGATCACAGATACGCAGTATTTT. The chain combines TRBV3-1 with TRBJ2-3; perhaps D is TRBD1 or TRBD2 (5 bases each). Between the trimmed V and J ends, which lost 4 bases and 2 bases, there was a span of 13 bases. The CDR3 has 15 amino acids. CDR1 is LGHDT, CDR2 YNNKEL, per germline (reference sequence).

The chain has TRBV30 and TRBJ2-1; 10 nucleotides line up with TRBD2. The CDR3 totals 14 residues. V lost 2 bases, J lost 5 bases, and 3 bases stayed unmatched. Germline CDR1 GTSNPN, CDR2 SVGIG (reference sequence). CDR3 protein: CAWSSSGSHNEQFF. For the CDR3, the DNA is TGTGCCTGGAGTTCTAGCGGGAGCCACAATGAGCAGTTCTTC.

The V gene is TRBV29-1, the J gene TRBJ2-3; D perhaps matches TRBD2 (6 bases). Per the germline V gene, CDR1 is SQVTM and CDR2 is ANQGSEA. Trimming removed 5 bases from V and 2 bases from J, with 20 bases in between. The CDR3 has 16 residues. The CDR3 sequence: CSVWFSGLIPTDTQYF. The CDR3 nucleotides are TGCAGCGTTTGGTTTAGCGGCCTCATTCCCACAGATACGCAGTATTTT.

This clonotype was seen only once. The V and J genes are TRBV28 and TRBJ2-7, with D unresolved. CDR1 and CDR2 (germline): MDHEN, SYDVKM. The V end was cut by 6 bases, the J end by 5 bases, with 17 bases between. This CDR3 is built from 14 residues. For the CDR3, the DNA is TGTGCCAGCAGCCTCGGGCGAAGGAAAGACGAGCAGTACTTC. Its protein product is CASSLGRRKDEQYF.

V usage is TRBV27 and J usage is TRBJ2-1; 7 nucleotides agree with TRBD1. This CDR3 is 16 amino acids long. Germline CDR1 and CDR2: MNHEY and SMNVEV (reference sequence). V shed 4 bases, J shed 8 bases, and the junction held 14 bases outside the gene matches. CDR3 region: CASSSRYYDRVHEQFF. CDR3 nucleotides: TGTGCCAGCAGTTCCCGATACTACGACAGGGTACATGAGCAGTTCTTC.

Only one count was recorded for this clonotype. The chain joins TRBV7-9 to TRBJ2-1; the D gene is possibly TRBD2 (6 bases). V was shortened by 5 bases and J by 4 bases, with 21 bases between the two germline ends. There are 17 residues in the CDR3. The germline CDR1 and CDR2 sequences are SEHNR and FQNEAQ (reference sequence). CDR3 nucleotide sequence: TGTGCCAGCAGCCCCACTTCCGGGATAGCGGAGTACAATGAGCAGTTCTTC. This codes for CASSPTSGIAEYNEQFF.

V is TRBV27 and J is TRBJ1-1, with no clear D. Germline V CDR1 and CDR2: MNHEY, SMNVEV (reference sequence). The ends were cut back, 4 bases at V and 1 base at J, with 10 bases in the middle. CDR3 length equals 14 residues. Here the CDR3 DNA reads TGTGCCAGCAGTTCCCACAGTGGGAACACTGAAGCTTTCTTT. This codes for CASSSHSGNTEAFF.

The chain joins TRBV10-3 to TRBJ2-7; D is ambiguous. Trimming took 4 bases from V and 2 from J, leaving 12 bases between them. CDR1 and CDR2 (germline): ENHRY, SYGVKD. The CDR3 loop spans 14 amino acids. The CDR3 is CAISGTDRPYEQYF. CDR3 nucleotide sequence: TGTGCCATCAGTGGGACGGACCGACCCTACGAGCAGTACTTC.

This clonotype appeared a single time. The J gene is TRBJ2-7, the V gene TRBV10-3; either TRBD1 or TRBD2 may fit D (5 bases each). Germline CDR1 is ENHRY and CDR2 is SYGVKD. V was shortened by 8 bases and J by 7 bases, with 24 bases between the two germline ends. The CDR3 runs to 15 residues. CDR3 sequence (DNA): TGTGCCATCCAGGGTGGTTCCGAGCAGGGAGAAGAGCAGTACTTC. Its translation: CAIQGGSEQGEEQYF.

This clonotype showed up just once. The J gene is TRBJ2-1, the V gene TRBV9; D ambiguous. Germline assignment: CDR1 SGDLS and CDR2 YYNGEE. Trimming took off 4 bases at V and 5 bases at J, with 10 bases between the two ends. The CDR3 covers 13 residues. The CDR3 spells CASSQKAHNEQFF. The CDR3 bases are TGTGCCAGCAGCCAAAAGGCTCACAATGAGCAGTTCTTC.

The rearrangement uses TRBV5-6 and TRBJ2-5; no firm D call. Germline V gene sequence: CDR1 SGHDT, CDR2 YYEEEE. The CDR3 covers 14 residues. V was trimmed by 2 bases and J by 3 bases, leaving 11 bases between them. The chain's CDR3 is CASSFLGQKETQYF. The CDR3 nucleotides read TGTGCCAGCAGCTTTCTGGGCCAGAAAGAGACCCAGTACTTC.

The rearrangement joins TRBV6-1 to TRBJ1-4; 10 nucleotides line up with TRBD1. Germline V CDR1 and CDR2: MNHNS, SASEGT. The CDR3 is 16 amino acids. Trimming took 4 bases from V and 7 from J; bases not matched to a gene: 9. CDR3 nucleotide sequence: TGTGCCAGCAGTGGGGGTCCGGGACAGGGGAGTGAAAAACTGTTTTTT. Translated, it gives CASSGGPGQGSEKLFF.

The J gene is TRBJ2-2, the V gene TRBV9, with 7 bases lining up with TRBD2. J was trimmed by 4 bases and V by 2 bases; bases with no gene match: 11. The CDR3 spans 17 residues. CDR1 and CDR2 from the germline V gene are SGDLS and YYNGEE. As DNA, the CDR3 is TGTGCCAGCAGCGTCCCTGGGGGGGGGAGCCCCACCGGGGAGCTGTTTTTT. It codes for CASSVPGGGSPTGELFF.

The J gene is TRBJ1-5, the V gene TRBV15; D perhaps matches TRBD1 (5 bases). The CDR3 has 14 amino acids. Deletions cut 5 bases from V and 1 base from J, with 9 bases between. Germline V lookup: CDR1 LNHNV, CDR2 YYDKDF (reference sequence). The CDR3 here is CATSRRDSNQPQHF. DNA of the CDR3: TGTGCCACCAGCCGCCGGGACAGCAATCAGCCCCAGCATTTT. The complete variable domain, with remaining parts taken from reference TRBV15 and TRBJ1-5, reads DAMVIQNPRYQVTQFGKPVTLSCSQTLNHNVMYWYQQKSSQAPKLLFHYYDKDFNNEADTPDNFQSRRPNTSFCFLDIRSPGLGDTAMYLCATSRRDSNQPQHFGDGTRLSIL.